One sample yielded the 30 T cell receptor beta chains listed below, sequenced in a study of cytomegalovirus exposure and HLA in healthy donors. The PCR was carried out with 60 Vbeta primers and 13 Jbeta primers. The data were produced by immunoSEQ multiplex PCR, yet TCRdb's version contains in-frame clones alone and is incomplete. The sample records about 210,000 clones, roughly four fifths being singletons. The source material was PBMCs. The receptors derive from a woman aged 50 to 60 in good health and CMV-seropositive.

This CDR3 is CASSQDRPSGANVLTF. The CDR3 nucleotides read TGTGCCAGCTCCCAAGACAGGCCCTCTGGGGCCAACGTCCTGACTTTC. The chain links TRBV18 to TRBJ2-6, with a possible D match to TRBD1 (6 bases). With 6 bases removed from V and 0 bases from J, the gap between germline ends came to 12 bases. CDR3 length equals 16 residues. Per the germline V gene, CDR1 is KGHSH and CDR2 is LQKENI.

V is TRBV11-1 and J is TRBJ2-7, with TRBD1 identical over 7 bases. The CDR3 consists of 14 residues. Germline trimming cut 6 bases from V and 2 bases from J; bases unmatched to any gene: 7. Germline-derived CDR1 and CDR2 are SGHAT and FQDESV (reference sequence). CDR3 coding DNA: TGTGCCAGCAGACGGACAGGATCAACCTACGAGCAGTACTTC. It is translated as CASRRTGSTYEQYF.

This clone showed up just a few times. J is TRBJ1-6 and V is TRBV6-1, with D unresolved. The CDR3 extends over 15 amino acids. V was trimmed by 5 bases and J by 7 bases, leaving 15 bases between them. Germline CDR1 is MNHNS and CDR2 is SASEGT. CDR3 residues: CASSPRGSGNSPLHF. In DNA, the CDR3 is TGTGCCAGCAGTCCCCGCGGAAGTGGGAATTCACCCCTCCACTTT.

The chain is built from TRBV30 and TRBJ1-1; D is uncertain. V was trimmed by 4 bases and J by 1 base, leaving 10 bases between them. Germline values: CDR1 GTSNPN, CDR2 SVGIG (reference sequence). CDR3 length equals 13 residues. The CDR3 DNA reads as TGTGCCTGGACCCTCATGAGGAACACTGAAGCTTTCTTT. Its translation: CAWTLMRNTEAFF.

This chain uses TRBV5-5 with TRBJ2-7; 7 bases map to TRBD1. Germline lookup yields CDR1 SGHKS and CDR2 YYEKEE (reference sequence). The CDR3 runs to 16 residues. J was trimmed by 3 bases and V by 0 bases; bases with no gene match: 9. CDR3 region: CASSLAPTGNNYEQYF. In nucleotides, the CDR3 is TGTGCCAGCAGCTTGGCCCCGACAGGGAATAACTACGAGCAGTACTTC.

The V gene is TRBV19, the J gene TRBJ1-2, with TRBD1 matching 8 bases. J gave up 7 bases and V 10 bases, and 5 bases lay outside the gene matches. Per the germline V gene, CDR1 is LNHDA and CDR2 is SQIVND (reference sequence). The CDR3 spans 11 residues. The CDR3 is CATRTGTGYTF. For the CDR3, the DNA is TGTGCCACCCGGACAGGGACTGGCTACACCTTC.

The CDR3 loop is CASRRDRGGGYTF. CDR3 nucleotides: TGTGCCAGCCGGAGGGACAGGGGAGGAGGCTACACCTTC. The J gene is TRBJ1-2, the V gene TRBV28, with TRBD1 matching over 10 bases. There are 13 residues in the CDR3. The junction had 8 bases not matched to a gene; V was cut back by 8 bases and J by 8 bases. Germline CDR1 and CDR2: MDHEN and SYDVKM.

The chain couples TRBV7-7 to TRBJ2-2, with 7 bases aligning to TRBD1. Germline trimming cut 5 bases from V and 7 bases from J; bases unmatched to any gene: 4. CDR1 SSHAT and CDR2 FNYEAQ come from the germline V gene (reference sequence). This CDR3 is built from 13 residues. The CDR3 sequence: CASSGTVGGELFF. The CDR3 nucleotides are TGTGCCAGCAGCGGGACAGTAGGCGGGGAGCTGTTTTTT.

This sequence joins TRBV2 and TRBJ2-3, with 11 bases lining up with TRBD2. The germline gives CDR1 SNHLY, CDR2 FYNNEI. The CDR3 loop spans 16 amino acids. V shed 10 bases and J 2 bases; nucleotides not matched to a gene: 11. The chain's CDR3 is CATSSGTSGVTDTQYF. CDR3 DNA sequence: TGTGCCACCTCGTCCGGGACTAGCGGCGTCACAGATACGCAGTATTTT.

The chain links TRBV15 to TRBJ1-4; 9 positions agree with TRBD1. From germline, CDR1 is LNHNV and CDR2 YYDKDF (reference sequence). The trim removed 1 base at V and 8 bases at J, leaving 5 bases unmatched. This CDR3 spans 15 amino acids. The DNA of the CDR3 is TGTGCCACCAGCAGAGGACAGGGGGACGGGGAAAAACTGTTTTTT. Its protein product is CATSRGQGDGEKLFF.

The chain recombines TRBV28 with TRBJ2-6, with a tentative D call TRBD1 (5 bases). The CDR3 spans 15 residues. Deletions cut 3 bases from V and 3 bases from J, with 9 bases between. Germline CDR1 reads MDHEN; CDR2 reads SYDVKM. The CDR3 sequence is CASSLVGRGANVLTF. In nucleotides, the CDR3 is TGTGCCAGCAGTTTGGTGGGGCGTGGGGCCAACGTCCTGACTTTC.

The chain carries TRBV4-3 and TRBJ2-1; D may be TRBD2 (6 bases). Germline loops: CDR1 LGHNA, CDR2 YSLEER. There are 13 residues in the CDR3. The ends were cut back, 0 bases at V and 11 bases at J, with 11 bases in the middle. CDR3 sequence: CASSQDAGGKQFF. In DNA, the CDR3 is TGCGCCAGCAGCCAAGATGCCGGGGGTAAGCAGTTCTTC.

The chain joins TRBV5-6 to TRBJ2-1; weak D call: TRBD1 (5 bases). V shed 3 bases and J shed 12 bases, with 13 bases lying between them. The CDR3 runs to 12 residues. CDR1 is SGHDT, CDR2 YYEEEE, per germline. CDR3 DNA: TGTGCCAGCAGCTGGGGCCCGGAGCTGCAGTTCTTC. The encoded protein is CASSWGPELQFF. The full variable domain, its missing parts supplied by reference TRBV5-6 and TRBJ2-1, is DAGVTQSPTHLIKTRGQQVTLRCSPKSGHDTVSWYQQALGQGPQFIFQYYEEEERQRGNFPDRFSGHQFPNYSSELNVNALLLGDSALYLCASSWGPELQFFGPGTRLTVL.

This sequence joins TRBV30 and TRBJ2-4, with D unresolved. The V end was cut by 0 bases, the J end by 13 bases, with 10 bases between. The CDR3 runs 11 residues. Germline-derived CDR1 and CDR2 are GTSNPN and SVGIG (reference sequence). This CDR3 is CAWSVGGLQYF. In DNA, the CDR3 is TGTGCCTGGAGTGTCGGCGGCCTACAGTACTTC.

The genes are TRBV29-1 and TRBJ1-1; unclear D gene. Germline CDR1 and CDR2: SQVTM and ANQGSEA. Trimming pared 2 bases from V and 1 base from J, leaving 11 bases between. This CDR3 is 14 amino acids long. DNA for the CDR3: TGCAGCGTTGAAATCGGTACAGCGAACACTGAAGCTTTCTTT. This sequence encodes CSVEIGTANTEAFF.

J is TRBJ1-1 and V is TRBV19; tentatively, D is TRBD1 (6 bases). The germline V gene has CDR1 LNHDA and CDR2 SQIVND (reference sequence). This CDR3 comprises 15 residues. V lost 0 bases, J lost 7 bases, and 15 bases lay in between. This chain's CDR3 is CASSIDWSQGSEAFF. Here the CDR3 DNA reads TGTGCCAGTAGTATAGATTGGAGTCAGGGGAGTGAAGCTTTCTTT.

This chain uses TRBV7-2 with TRBJ2-3; 8 bases agree with TRBD2. The CDR3 extends over 17 amino acids. Losses at the gene ends were 2 bases for V and 3 bases for J; bases not matched to a gene: 10. Germline lookup yields CDR1 SGHTA and CDR2 FQGNSA. CDR3 sequence (DNA): TGTGCCAGCAGCTTAAGCCTAGCGGGTTTACCGACAGATACGCAGTATTTT. Protein: CASSLSLAGLPTDTQYF. The variable domain in full, with the rest retrieved from reference TRBV7-2 and TRBJ2-3, is GAGVSQSPSNKVTEKGKDVELRCDPISGHTALYWYRQSLGQGLEFLIYFQGNSAPDKSGLPSDRFSAERTGGSVSTLTIQRTQQEDSAVYLCASSLSLAGLPTDTQYFGPGTRLTVL.

V gene TRBV7-3 combines with J gene TRBJ1-2, with 7 positions matching TRBD1. Germline V gene data show CDR1 as SGHTA and CDR2 as FQGTGA. J gave up 1 base and V 5 bases, and 10 bases lay outside the gene matches. The CDR3 covers 16 residues. The CDR3 DNA reads as TGTGCCAGCAGCCAATCACACCGGACAGGTAACTATGGCTACACCTTC. This sequence encodes CASSQSHRTGNYGYTF.

The chain combines TRBV5-4 with TRBJ2-1, with D possibly matching TRBD1 (6 bases). The CDR3 is 15 residues long. Looked up from germline, CDR1 is SGHNT and CDR2 is YYREEE (reference sequence). The V end was cut by 7 bases, the J end by 3 bases, with 17 bases between. The CDR3 is CASYLQGFGYNEQFF. In DNA, the CDR3 is TGTGCCAGCTACCTCCAGGGGTTCGGCTACAATGAGCAGTTCTTC.

The rearrangement joins TRBV4-1 to TRBJ2-4; 10 bases are a match to TRBD1. Germline V CDR1 and CDR2: MGHRA, YSYEKL. The CDR3 sequence is 17 residues long. Trimming took 3 bases from V and 1 from J; bases not matched to a gene: 6. In nucleotides, the CDR3 is TGCGCCAGCAGCCAGGGACAGGGGCGGACGGCCAAAAACATTCAGTACTTC. The encoded protein is CASSQGQGRTAKNIQYF.

This clone was found a few times. The gene calls are TRBV19 and TRBJ1-5, with 8 bases matching TRBD1. The V segment lost 6 bases and the J segment 5 bases; nucleotides outside the gene matches: 9. The CDR3 length is 15 residues. Germline V gene data show CDR1 as LNHDA and CDR2 as SQIVND (reference sequence). The CDR3 bases are TGTGCCAGTAGCAGGGGGCTAACAGGGGATCAGCCCCAGCATTTT. Residues: CASSRGLTGDQPQHF.

The V and J genes are TRBV5-8 and TRBJ1-1, with D perhaps matching TRBD1 (5 bases). Trimming took 3 bases from V and 10 from J, leaving 10 bases between them. The CDR3 covers 11 residues. Germline V gene data show CDR1 as SGHTS and CDR2 as YDEGEE. The CDR3 here is CASSSGILAFF. The CDR3 DNA is TGTGCCAGCAGCTCAGGGATTTTAGCTTTCTTT.

The V call is TRBV18, the J call TRBJ2-1; 14 bases match TRBD2. There are 15 residues in the CDR3. Trimming at V came to 2 bases and at J to 10 bases, leaving 4 bases not matched to a gene. Looked up from germline, CDR1 is KGHSH and CDR2 is LQKENI. Written as DNA, the CDR3 is TGTGCCAGCTCACCAACGACTAGCGGGGGGGGAGAGCAGTTCTTC. Protein product: CASSPTTSGGGEQFF. The full variable domain, with the rest looked up from reference TRBV18 and TRBJ2-1, is NAGVMQNPRHLVRRRGQEARLRCSPMKGHSHVYWYRQLPEEGLKFMVYLQKENIIDESGMPKERFSAEFPKEGPSILRIQQVVRGDSAAYFCASSPTTSGGGEQFFGPGTRLTVL.

This rearrangement joins TRBV5-4 to TRBJ1-3; TRBD1 is a possible D gene (6 bases). The germline V gene encodes CDR1 SGHNT and CDR2 YYREEE (reference sequence). Trimming removed 5 bases at V and 1 base at J, with 10 bases between. CDR3 length equals 14 residues. This CDR3 reads CASRDTGSGNTIYF. The CDR3 DNA sequence: TGTGCCAGCAGAGATACAGGGTCTGGAAACACCATATATTTT.

The chain carries TRBV6-4 and TRBJ2-3; TRBD2 agrees at 11 bases. This CDR3 contains 16 residues. Per germline, CDR1 MRHNA and CDR2 SNTAGT. With 0 bases clipped from V and 2 bases from J, the junction kept 1 base outside the gene matches. CDR3 sequence (DNA): TGTGCCAGCAGTGACTCTAGCGGGGGGGCCACAGATACGCAGTATTTT. Protein product: CASSDSSGGATDTQYF.

This chain connects TRBV5-1 to TRBJ1-1; a weak D match, TRBD1 (5 bases). Germline values: CDR1 SGHRS, CDR2 YFSETQ. The germline V and J ends were trimmed by 4 bases and 2 bases, with 12 bases remaining between them. The CDR3 sequence is 14 residues long. CDR3 sequence reads: CASSATVYNTEAFF. Written as DNA, the CDR3 is TGCGCCAGCAGCGCGACAGTTTATAACACTGAAGCTTTCTTT. The full variable domain, with the rest looked up from reference TRBV5-1 and TRBJ1-1, is KAGVTQTPRYLIKTRGQQVTLSCSPISGHRSVSWYQQTPGQGLQFLFEYFSETQRNKGNFPGRFSGRQFSNSRSEMNVSTLELGDSALYLCASSATVYNTEAFFGQGTRLTVV.

Of note for this clone: The sample contains more than one DNA sequence encoding this CDR3. This chain links TRBV7-9 with TRBJ1-4; 8 bases map to TRBD1. The germline gives CDR1 SEHNR, CDR2 FQNEAQ (reference sequence). The CDR3 has 14 amino acids. V was pared by 3 bases and J by 3 bases, with 0 bases of the junction left unmatched. As DNA, the CDR3 is TGTGCCAGCAGCTTGACAGGGGCTAATGAAAAACTGTTTTTT. As protein: CASSLTGANEKLFF. The entire variable domain, with the rest obtained from reference TRBV7-9 and TRBJ1-4, is as follows: DTGVSQNPRHKITKRGQNVTFRCDPISEHNRLYWYRQTLGQGPEFLTYFQNEAQLEKSRLLSDRFSAERPKGSFSTLEIQRTEQGDSAMYLCASSLTGANEKLFFGSGTQLSVL.

This clone has more than one count but fewer than ten. The rearrangement joins TRBV19 to TRBJ2-5; 10 nucleotides line up with TRBD1. The germline CDR1 and CDR2 sequences are LNHDA and SQIVND (reference sequence). Germline trimming cut 6 bases from V and 2 bases from J; bases unmatched to any gene: 15. This CDR3 has 18 amino acids. Here the CDR3 DNA reads TGTGCCAGTAGCACCGGGACAGGGGATACTCCCCGGCAAGAGACCCAGTACTTC. Protein: CASSTGTGDTPRQETQYF.

This clone was counted a single time. The V call is TRBV29-1, the J call TRBJ1-2, with TRBD1 identical over 9 bases. V shed 5 bases, J shed 8 bases, and the junction held 15 bases outside the gene matches. Germline CDR1 SQVTM, CDR2 ANQGSEA. This CDR3 region has 15 residues. CDR3 sequence (DNA): TGCAGCGTTACATCCCCGGGACAGGGTTTCTTGGGCTACACCTTC. It translates to CSVTSPGQGFLGYTF.

V is TRBV11-2 and J is TRBJ2-1, with D possibly being TRBD2 (5 bases). The CDR3 has 17 amino acids. Germline V gene sequence: CDR1 SGHAT, CDR2 FQNNGV. The V gene lost 4 bases and the J gene lost 1 base, with 17 bases spanning the gap. The CDR3 coding sequence is TGTGCCAGCAGCTCTCTTTATGGAAGGACTTCCTACAATGAGCAGTTCTTC. Translated: CASSSLYGRTSYNEQFF.